These 16 T cell receptor beta chains originate from one sample sequenced in a study of cytomegalovirus exposure and HLA in healthy donors. Sequencing used immunoSEQ multiplex PCR; TCRdb keeps in-frame clones, though not all of them. The sample consists of about 160,000 clones, 96% of them appearing once. The sample was PBMCs. Receptors originate from a woman between 18 and 29 years old in good health and CMV-seronegative.

The gene calls are TRBV9 and TRBJ2-2; 8 bases line up with TRBD2. The CDR3 runs 15 residues. V dropped 5 bases and J dropped 1; count of bases not matched to a gene: 4. Germline V gene data show CDR1 as SGDLS and CDR2 as YYNGEE. The CDR3: CASRGSGRNTGELFF. The CDR3 nucleotides are TGTGCCAGCAGGGGGAGCGGGAGGAACACCGGGGAGCTGTTTTTT.

The chain combines TRBV27 with TRBJ2-1; TRBD2 matches at 7 bases. Trimming removed 5 bases from V and 7 bases from J; junction bases left unmatched: 11. The CDR3 length is 15 residues. Germline V gene data show CDR1 as MNHEY and CDR2 as SMNVEV (reference sequence). The CDR3 loop is CASSPGGGISNEQFF. CDR3 in DNA: TGTGCCAGCAGTCCTGGGGGGGGGATTTCGAATGAGCAGTTCTTC.

This rearrangement joins TRBV14 to TRBJ2-1; 7 bases are shared with TRBD1. The length of the CDR3 is 13 residues. V trimming: 5 bases; J trimming: 9 bases; junction bases outside the gene matches: 7. Germline CDR1 reads SGHDN; CDR2 reads FVKESK. In nucleotides, the CDR3 is TGTGCCAGCAGCAAAGGGGGCGGCCGTGAGCAGTTCTTC. Translation: CASSKGGGREQFF.

This clone was counted a single time. The chain carries TRBV6-1 and TRBJ1-2; 7 bases align to TRBD1. V shed 4 bases, J shed 3 bases, and the junction held 5 bases outside the gene matches. The CDR3 covers 14 residues. Germline V gives CDR1 MNHNS, CDR2 SASEGT. The CDR3 DNA reads TGTGCCAGCAGTGTGACAGGGATAGACTATGGCTACACCTTC. This codes for CASSVTGIDYGYTF.

The V and J genes are TRBV5-1 and TRBJ2-5; TRBD1 agrees at 9 bases. CDR3 length: 13 residues. V dropped 4 bases and J dropped 5; count of bases not matched to a gene: 3. Germline CDR1 is SGHRS and CDR2 is YFSETQ. CDR3 coding DNA: TGCGCCAGCAGCCCCGGGACAGGGGAGACCCAGTACTTC. It translates to CASSPGTGETQYF. The entire variable domain, with the rest obtained from reference TRBV5-1 and TRBJ2-5, is as follows: KAGVTQTPRYLIKTRGQQVTLSCSPISGHRSVSWYQQTPGQGLQFLFEYFSETQRNKGNFPGRFSGRQFSNSRSEMNVSTLELGDSALYLCASSPGTGETQYFGPGTRLLVL.

The chain joins TRBV6-5 to TRBJ1-4; tentatively, D is TRBD1 (6 bases). The CDR3 covers 16 residues. Trimming pared 0 bases from V and 7 bases from J, leaving 15 bases between. Germline-derived CDR1 and CDR2 are MNHEY and SVGAGI. The CDR3 DNA follows: TGTGCCAGCAGTTACTCCCCCACACAGGGTCTTGAAAAACTGTTTTTT. Its translation: CASSYSPTQGLEKLFF.

The chain recombines TRBV20-1 with TRBJ2-1, with a weak D call TRBD2 (7 bases). There are 11 residues in the CDR3. Germline assignment: CDR1 DFQATT and CDR2 SNEGSKA (reference sequence). CDR3 amino acids: CRVGGANEQFF. CDR3 nucleotide sequence: TGCAGAGTTGGGGGGGCCAATGAGCAGTTCTTC.

V and J are TRBV7-9 and TRBJ1-2; 9 bases are shared with TRBD1. CDR3 length: 15 amino acids. After removal of 3 bases from V and 2 bases from J, the junction contained 4 bases not matched to a gene. Germline CDR1 is SEHNR and CDR2 is FQNEAQ (reference sequence). The CDR3 DNA is TGTGCCAGCAGCTTCGGGGGGACAGGGAACTATGGCTACACCTTC. The encoded protein is CASSFGGTGNYGYTF.

The rearrangement joins TRBV5-6 to TRBJ1-1; D is possibly TRBD1 (5 bases). This CDR3 has 15 amino acids. Germline V gene lookup returns CDR1 SGHDT and CDR2 YYEEEE. Trimming removed 0 bases at V and 1 base at J, with 10 bases between. The CDR3 nucleotides are TGTGCCAGCAGCTTGGCCGCAGGGCGGAACACTGAAGCTTTCTTT. Its translation: CASSLAAGRNTEAFF.

This chain uses TRBV7-2 with TRBJ2-1; 12 bases fit TRBD2. The CDR3 runs to 19 residues. Germline CDR1 SGHTA, CDR2 FQGNSA. Trimming removed 0 bases from V and 8 bases from J; junction bases left unmatched: 14. CDR3 region: CASSLALASGGAGIHEQFF. CDR3 coding DNA: TGTGCCAGCAGCTTAGCTCTGGCTAGCGGGGGGGCCGGTATCCATGAGCAGTTCTTC.

The chain carries TRBV19 and TRBJ1-3, with D tentatively TRBD1 (5 bases). Germline-derived CDR1 and CDR2 are LNHDA and SQIVND (reference sequence). The CDR3 extends over 15 amino acids. The V end was cut by 7 bases, the J end by 1 base, with 14 bases between. The CDR3 DNA follows: TGTGCCAGTAAGTTCACGACAGCTTCTGGAAACACCATATATTTT. Translating it yields CASKFTTASGNTIYF.

The J gene is TRBJ1-2, the V gene TRBV18, with TRBD1 matching 8 bases. The J segment lost 6 bases and the V segment lost 3 bases, leaving 6 bases of the junction unmatched. Germline CDR1 and CDR2: KGHSH and LQKENI. The length of the CDR3 is 14 residues. The CDR3 DNA reads as TGTGCCAGCTCACCCTCGGACAGGGAAGATGGCTACACCTTC. It encodes CASSPSDREDGYTF.

This chain uses TRBV30 with TRBJ1-2; no clear D. The CDR3 totals 15 residues. With 4 bases removed from V and 6 bases from J, the gap between germline ends came to 21 bases. Germline CDR1 reads GTSNPN; CDR2 reads SVGIG (reference sequence). The CDR3 region is CAWISQVWVGDGYTF. CDR3 nucleotide sequence: TGTGCCTGGATTAGCCAAGTATGGGTTGGCGATGGCTACACCTTC.

The chain couples TRBV5-1 to TRBJ2-2; D is possibly TRBD2 (6 bases). The CDR3 runs 15 residues. Trimming left V 4 bases short and J 6 bases short, with 16 bases between. The germline V gene encodes CDR1 SGHRS and CDR2 YFSETQ. In DNA form, the CDR3 reads TGCGCCAGCAGCAACGGGGGAATGAAGTCCGGGGAGCTGTTTTTT. It encodes CASSNGGMKSGELFF.

V usage is TRBV25-1 and J usage is TRBJ1-1; D is unclear. V dropped 7 bases and J dropped 0 bases, with 9 bases sitting between them. Germline CDR1 and CDR2: MGHDK and SYGVNS. The CDR3 runs to 13 residues. Here the CDR3 reads CASTSFMNTEAFF. CDR3 in DNA: TGTGCCAGCACCAGTTTTATGAACACTGAAGCTTTCTTT.

The J gene is TRBJ2-7, the V gene TRBV27; 8 nucleotides agree with TRBD1. In germline, CDR1 is MNHEY, CDR2 SMNVEV (reference sequence). J was trimmed by 0 bases and V by 6 bases; bases with no gene match: 7. The CDR3 has 15 amino acids. The CDR3 sequence: CASRPQGVGSYEQYF. The CDR3 DNA reads as TGTGCCAGCAGACCACAGGGGGTAGGCTCCTACGAGCAGTACTTC.